Each of the 18 T cell receptor beta chains below was sequenced from the same sample in a study of blood T cells in healthy people across ages. Together with a sample-barcoded 5' primer, a J-beta primer mix was included in a second PCR lasting about 6 to 12 cycles. TCRdb independently ran MiXCR on the 5' RACE reads; one entry per CDR3 protein. Of approximately 810,000 distinct CDR3 sequences in the sample, less than 35% were seen once. What was sequenced was blood. These receptor sequences come from a woman older than 75 in good health.

This clonotype has at least ten counts. The V and J genes are TRBV5-6 and TRBJ2-1; TRBD2 matches 11 bases. Germline V gives CDR1 SGHDT, CDR2 YYEEEE. With 6 bases clipped from V and 5 bases from J, the junction kept 4 bases outside the gene matches. This CDR3 is 14 amino acids long. CDR3 loop: CASNRLAGHNEQFF. CDR3 coding DNA: TGTGCCAGCAACAGACTAGCGGGGCACAATGAGCAGTTCTTC.

This clonotype was recorded a few times. The V call is TRBV6-1, the J call TRBJ1-5; 7 nucleotides agree with TRBD1. The CDR3 loop spans 16 amino acids. CDR1 is MNHNS and CDR2 is SASEGT in the germline V gene. V was pared by 9 bases and J by 1 base, with 12 bases of the junction left unmatched. In DNA form, the CDR3 reads TGTGCCAGTCGGGGCTCACAGGGGCGAAGCAATCAGCCCCAGCATTTT. Residues: CASRGSQGRSNQPQHF.

A few counts support this clonotype. The CDR3 spells CAWRTGGNEQFF. DNA for the CDR3: TGTGCCTGGAGAACGGGGGGGAATGAGCAGTTCTTC. This chain joins TRBV30 and TRBJ2-1; 8 bases agree with TRBD2. J lost 7 bases, V lost 3 bases, and 2 bases had no gene match. Germline V CDR1 and CDR2: GTSNPN, SVGIG (reference sequence). This CDR3 region has 12 residues. The whole variable domain, remainder taken from reference TRBV30 and TRBJ2-1, is SQTIHQWPATLVQPVGSPLSLECTVEGTSNPNLYWYRQAAGRGLQLLFYSVGIGQISSEVPQNLSASRPQDRQFILSSKKLLLSDSGFYLCAWRTGGNEQFFGPGTRLTVL.

This clonotype came up a few times. Being one base from a much bigger clone, this may be a read error. The rearrangement joins TRBV5-1 to TRBJ2-3; D perhaps matches TRBD2 (5 bases). Germline V gene lookup returns CDR1 SGHRS and CDR2 YFSETQ. CDR3 length: 14 residues. The CDR3 region has the DNA TGCGCCAACAGCGAAGCGGTCGGCACAGATACGCAGTATTTT. Translating it yields CANSEAVGTDTQYF.

This clonotype appeared a few times. CDR3 loop: CASSGHYGYTF. The CDR3 region has the DNA TGTGCCAGCAGCGGACACTATGGCTACACCTTC. This chain connects TRBV7-2 to TRBJ1-2; D unresolved. CDR3 length: 11 residues. Germline V CDR1 and CDR2: SGHTA, FQGNSA. The V end lost 5 bases, the J end lost 3 bases, and 4 bases lay between the germline ends.

In its sample, this clonotype was seen a few times. At one of its ends the junction is not consistent with the germline gene, which may arise from a read error. The chain combines TRBV7-8 with TRBJ2-5; tentative D call: TRBD1 (6 bases). Germline assignment: CDR1 SGHVS and CDR2 FQNEAQ. The CDR3 contains 17 residues. The CDR3 loop reads CAGSLRVGQRYRETQYF. In nucleotides, the CDR3 is TGTGCCGGCAGCTTACGAGTCGGACAGAGGTATAGGGAGACCCAGTACTTC. Together with reference TRBV7-8 and TRBJ2-5, the CDR3 gives the full variable domain: GAGVSQSPRYKVAKRGQDVALRCDPISGHVSLFWYQQALGQGPEFLTYFQNEAQLDKSGLPSDRFFAERPEGSVSTLKIQRTQQEDSAVYLCAGSLRVGQRYRETQYFGPGTRLLVL.

The genes are TRBV4-3 and TRBJ2-1; the match to TRBD2 covers 12 bases. J was trimmed by 5 bases and V by 0 bases; bases with no gene match: 5. The CDR3 length is 17 residues. The V gene's germline CDR1 is LGHNA and CDR2 YSLEER. The CDR3 spells CASSQERRTSGNNEQFF. CDR3 nucleotide sequence: TGCGCCAGCAGCCAAGAAAGACGGACTAGCGGGAACAATGAGCAGTTCTTC.

Concerning this clonotype: A much larger clone differs from this one at a single base, so this may be a read error. This chain joins TRBV30 and TRBJ2-3; 9 bases are a match to TRBD2. Germline-derived CDR1 and CDR2 are GTSNPN and SVGIG (reference sequence). The CDR3 extends over 14 amino acids. The CDR3: CAGKRGASTDAQYF. DNA of the CDR3: TGTGCCGGTAAGCGGGGGGCCAGCACAGATGCGCAGTATTTT.

This clonotype was seen at least ten times. The chain uses TRBV7-9 and TRBJ2-1, with 8 positions matching TRBD1. The germline V gene encodes CDR1 SEHNR and CDR2 FQNEAQ (reference sequence). With V trimmed by 4 bases and J by 5 bases, 10 bases remained unmatched. The CDR3 is made up of 16 amino acids. CDR3 sequence reads: CASSSHGTGKHNEQFF. As DNA, the CDR3 is TGTGCCAGCAGCTCACACGGGACAGGTAAACACAATGAGCAGTTCTTC.

This clonotype was recorded at least ten times. The gene calls are TRBV7-2 and TRBJ2-1, with TRBD1 matching over 7 bases. Germline V gene lookup returns CDR1 SGHTA and CDR2 FQGNSA. V lost 4 bases and J lost 5; bases outside the gene matches: 11. The CDR3 sequence is 16 residues long. Here the CDR3 reads CASSSQGQLLNNEQFF. For the CDR3, the DNA is TGTGCCAGCAGCTCGCAGGGACAGCTCCTAAACAATGAGCAGTTCTTC.

This clonotype was picked up many times. The V gene is TRBV25-1, the J gene TRBJ2-7, with 8 bases that match TRBD1. Unmatched junction bases numbered 6, after V lost 2 bases and J lost 3 bases. This CDR3 is 15 amino acids long. Germline-derived CDR1 and CDR2 are MGHDK and SYGVNS. In DNA form, the CDR3 reads TGTGCCAGCAGTGAACTTGGACAGGGACTCTACGAGCAGTACTTC. Translated: CASSELGQGLYEQYF.

Concerning this clonotype itself: This CDR3 is missing its conserved last phenylalanine or tryptophan, likely due to a read error. J is TRBJ1-1 and V is TRBV12-3 or TRBV12-4; D is undetermined. V lost 3 bases, J lost 11 bases, and 16 bases lay in between. The CDR3 runs 13 residues. The CDR3: CASSFMGSGVAFL. For the CDR3, the DNA is TGTGCCAGCAGTTTTATGGGGAGTGGGGTCGCTTTCTTG.

This chain links TRBV6-6 with TRBJ1-2; D uncertain. Trimming pared 5 bases from V and 4 bases from J, leaving 20 bases between. The length of the CDR3 is 16 residues. Germline CDR1 is MNHNY and CDR2 is SVGAGI (reference sequence). The CDR3 spells CASSPAPTVLIYGYTF. The CDR3 DNA follows: TGTGCCAGCAGTCCCGCGCCCACAGTCTTGATCTATGGCTACACCTTC.

At least ten counts were recorded for this clonotype. V gene TRBV6-2 or TRBV6-3 combines with J gene TRBJ1-5; D is unresolved. CDR3 length: 15 residues. V was clipped by 5 bases and J by 0 bases, with 11 bases between them. Germline loops: CDR1 MNHEY, CDR2 SVGEGT. The CDR3 nucleotides are TGTGCCAGCAGTCGCACATCGAATAGCAATCAGCCCCAGCATTTT. Residues: CASSRTSNSNQPQHF.

The V call is TRBV7-9, the J call TRBJ2-7, with 9 bases matching TRBD2. CDR1 SEHNR and CDR2 FQNEAQ come from the germline V gene (reference sequence). The CDR3 has 16 residues. Trimming removed 1 base from V and 5 bases from J; junction bases left unmatched: 9. DNA of the CDR3: TGTGCCAGCAGCTTAGAGAGTAGCGGGAGCCCTGACGAGCAGTACTTC. This gives the protein CASSLESSGSPDEQYF.

There are many counts of this clonotype. The chain uses TRBV20-1 and TRBJ1-2; D ambiguous. The V end lost 6 bases, the J end lost 2 bases, and 10 bases lay between the germline ends. The germline gives CDR1 DFQATT, CDR2 SNEGSKA (reference sequence). This CDR3 contains 12 residues. CDR3 sequence reads: CSAGKSNYGYTF. In DNA, the CDR3 is TGCAGTGCCGGCAAATCCAACTATGGCTACACCTTC.

As for this clonotype: Relative to the germline gene, one junction end is altered; a read error may explain this. The chain has TRBV7-9 and TRBJ2-1, with 10 bases fitting TRBD2. Germline CDR1 is SEHNR and CDR2 is FQNEAQ (reference sequence). CDR3 length equals 16 residues. The CDR3 DNA reads as TGTGCCAGCAGCTTTTCTAGCGGGAGTTCCTACAACGAGCAGTTCTTC. Amino acids: CASSFSSGSSYNEQFF.

As concerns this clonotype: The junction departs from germline at one end; a sequencing error may be responsible. CDR3 bases: TGTGCCGGCAGCCCCCTCCTAGCGGTCCAAGAGACCCAGTACTTC. This translates into CAGSPLLAVQETQYF. The rearrangement uses TRBV6-2 or TRBV6-3 and TRBJ2-5; 7 bases agree with TRBD2. CDR3 length: 15 residues. Germline V lookup: CDR1 MNHEY, CDR2 SVGEGT.